This T cell receptor (beta chain) was sequenced in a study of T cells in Graves' hyperthyroidism and ophthalmopathy. The wider study: Specimen type is peripheral blood, collected at initial diagnosis prior to any treatment.

RNA transcripts were the template for amplifying TCR beta CDR3 regions. The HTBI primer set served for first-round RT-PCR of the TCR CDR3. Using its own MiXCR run on the multiplex PCR reads, TCRdb lists one record per CDR3 protein. Of about 640,000 distinct CDR3 sequences in the sample, roughly 20% were seen once. Findings and limits, study-wide: Most thyroid-expanded clonotypes above 0.001 were also found in blood.

Note on this clonotype: The antigen is not known.

Germline CDR1 reads MNHEY; CDR2 reads SVGAGI. The V segment lost 0 bases and the J segment 3 bases; nucleotides outside the gene matches: 5. The CDR3 extends over 16 amino acids. Exclusions: uncontrolled infection, other autoimmune disease, pregnancy, lactation. Diagnoses were made from clinical symptoms, serum measures (thyroxine and TRAb), thyroid ultrasound and orbital computed tomography. The specimen sequenced was blood. The gene calls are TRBV6-5 and TRBJ2-3, with 8 nucleotides matching TRBD1. The sequence derives from a man in his thirties or forties with Graves' ophthalmopathy. The DNA for the CDR3 is TGTGCCAGCAGTTACTCCCCAGGGGGCGCAACAGATACGCAGTATTTT. Its translation: CASSYSPGGATDTQYF.